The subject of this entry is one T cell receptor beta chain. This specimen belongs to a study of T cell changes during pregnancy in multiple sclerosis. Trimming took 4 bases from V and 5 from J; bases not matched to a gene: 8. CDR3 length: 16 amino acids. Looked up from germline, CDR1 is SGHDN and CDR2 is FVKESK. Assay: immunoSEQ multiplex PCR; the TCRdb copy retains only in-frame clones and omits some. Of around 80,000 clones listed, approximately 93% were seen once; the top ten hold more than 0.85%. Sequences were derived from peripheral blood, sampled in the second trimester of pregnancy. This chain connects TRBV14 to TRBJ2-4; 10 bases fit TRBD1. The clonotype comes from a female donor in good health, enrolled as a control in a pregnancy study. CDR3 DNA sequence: TGTGCCAGCAGCCTTAGGACAGGGGGGAACGAAAACATTCAGTACTTC. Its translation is CASSLRTGGNENIQYF.